Shown below are 27 T cell receptor beta chains from a single sample sequenced in a study of control samples from healthy donors and cancer patients. Only in-frame clones appear in the TCRdb table, and some are missing; sequencing was by immunoSEQ multiplex PCR. This sample has approximately 100,000 clones, with almost 90% found just once. Material for sequencing was blood. The receptors shown here come from a man younger than 45 in good health.

The rearrangement links TRBV19 to TRBJ1-1; 7 bases align to TRBD1. Germline values: CDR1 LNHDA, CDR2 SQIVND (reference sequence). The V segment lost 4 bases and the J segment 14 bases; nucleotides outside the gene matches: 7. This CDR3 spans 11 amino acids. CDR3 sequence reads: CASSRQGWSFF. For the CDR3, the DNA is TGTGCCAGTAGTAGACAGGGTTGGTCGTTCTTT. The full variable domain, rest sourced from reference TRBV19 and TRBJ1-1, is DGGITQSPKYLFRKEGQNVTLSCEQNLNHDAMYWYRQDPGQGLRLIYYSQIVNDFQKGDIAEGYSVSREKKESFPLTVTSAQKNPTAFYLCASSRQGWSFFGQGTRLTVV.

V gene TRBV7-9 combines with J gene TRBJ2-1; D call uncertain. The ends were cut back, 5 bases at V and 0 bases at J, with 14 bases in the middle. Germline V gene sequence: CDR1 SEHNR, CDR2 FQNEAQ (reference sequence). CDR3 length: 16 amino acids. Here the CDR3 reads CASSTDELPSYNEQFF. For the CDR3, the DNA is TGTGCCAGCAGCACCGACGAGCTCCCCTCCTACAATGAGCAGTTCTTC.

The chain has TRBV11-3 and TRBJ2-7, with 7 bases matching TRBD2. The CDR3 has 17 amino acids. The junction had 16 bases not matched to a gene; V was cut back by 5 bases and J by 3 bases. Germline CDR1 and CDR2: SGHNT and YENEEA. The CDR3 nucleotides read TGTGCCAGCAGCCATAAAGGGCGGGAGCTATCCCTCTACGAGCAGTACTTC. Its translation: CASSHKGRELSLYEQYF.

The gene calls are TRBV7-9 and TRBJ1-1; D gene unclear. The V end was cut by 5 bases, the J end by 1 base, with 8 bases between. Germline CDR1 and CDR2: SEHNR and FQNEAQ (reference sequence). The CDR3 has 13 residues. The CDR3 coding sequence is TGTGCCAGCAGCAAGGGCCCGAACACTGAAGCTTTCTTT. This codes for CASSKGPNTEAFF.

The rearrangement joins TRBV18 to TRBJ2-7; 12 bases agree with TRBD2. The V and J ends lost 3 bases and 2 bases, in that order; junction bases with no gene match: 2. This CDR3 contains 15 residues. CDR1 is KGHSH and CDR2 is LQKENI in the germline V gene. The CDR3, as DNA: TGTGCCAGCTCACCCCGGACTAGCGGGGCCTACGAGCAGTACTTC. Translation gives CASSPRTSGAYEQYF.

This clone was counted a single time. The chain has TRBV27 and TRBJ2-2; no firm D call. This CDR3 is built from 12 residues. The V and J ends lost 5 bases and 5 bases respectively, with 6 bases between them. Per the germline V gene, CDR1 is MNHEY and CDR2 is SMNVEV (reference sequence). CDR3 in DNA: TGTGCCAGCAGTCTGTTGACCGGGGAGCTGTTTTTT. Protein product: CASSLLTGELFF.

This chain uses TRBV5-4 with TRBJ2-1; 11 bases fit TRBD2. V gave up 4 bases and J gave up 4 bases; unmatched junction bases: 4. CDR3 size: 15 residues. CDR1 and CDR2 (germline): SGHNT, YYREEE (reference sequence). The CDR3: CASSTRLAGYNEQFF. For the CDR3, the DNA is TGTGCCAGCAGCACTCGACTAGCGGGGTACAATGAGCAGTTCTTC.

The J gene is TRBJ1-1, the V gene TRBV30; TRBD1 matches at 7 bases. The V and J ends lost 1 base and 0 bases, in that order; junction bases with no gene match: 5. The V gene's germline CDR1 is GTSNPN and CDR2 SVGIG (reference sequence). This CDR3 region has 15 residues. CDR3 sequence: CAWSEGASMNTEAFF. The CDR3 region has the DNA TGTGCCTGGAGTGAGGGGGCATCCATGAACACTGAAGCTTTCTTT.

The chain recombines TRBV5-6 with TRBJ2-1, with 13 bases that match TRBD2. Trimming cost V 6 bases and J 9 bases; bases outside gene matches: 12. Germline-derived CDR1 and CDR2 are SGHDT and YYEEEE. The CDR3 loop spans 16 amino acids. The CDR3 region is CASTKLLAGGPREQFF. CDR3 DNA: TGTGCCAGCACTAAATTACTAGCGGGAGGGCCACGTGAGCAGTTCTTC.

The V gene is TRBV6-5, the J gene TRBJ2-3; D is possibly TRBD2 (5 bases). CDR1 and CDR2 (germline): MNHEY, SVGAGI. Trimming took off 5 bases at V and 3 bases at J, with 12 bases between the two ends. The CDR3 is 14 amino acids. The CDR3 region has the DNA TGTGCCAGCAGTCTAAGGACGGGAACAGATACGCAGTATTTT. It is translated as CASSLRTGTDTQYF.

The rearrangement uses TRBV7-9 and TRBJ2-7; D might be TRBD2 (6 bases). V shed 5 bases and J shed 12 bases, with 20 bases lying between them. Germline assignment: CDR1 SEHNR and CDR2 FQNEAQ (reference sequence). The CDR3 has 13 residues. The DNA for the CDR3 is TGTGCCAGCAGCCCCCCGGGAGACCGAGAAACGTACTTC. Protein product: CASSPPGDRETYF.

The genes are TRBV11-2 and TRBJ2-1; perhaps D is TRBD1 or TRBD2 (7 bases each). CDR3 length: 14 amino acids. The ends were cut back, 4 bases at V and 8 bases at J, with 15 bases in the middle. Germline values: CDR1 SGHAT, CDR2 FQNNGV. DNA for the CDR3: TGTGCCAGCAGCTACACCAGGGGGGGCGATGAGCAGTTCTTC. Its translation is CASSYTRGGDEQFF.

This clone was detected only once. This rearrangement joins TRBV2 to TRBJ2-7; D gene uncertain. The CDR3 covers 14 residues. The V end lost 3 bases, the J end lost 2 bases, and 11 bases lay between the germline ends. Per the germline V gene, CDR1 is SNHLY and CDR2 is FYNNEI. The CDR3 loop is CASSEGRGAYEQYF. The CDR3 nucleotides read TGTGCCAGCAGTGAGGGCCGAGGAGCCTACGAGCAGTACTTC. Together with reference TRBV2 and TRBJ2-7, the CDR3 gives the full variable domain: EPEVTQTPSHQVTQMGQEVILRCVPISNHLYFYWYRQILGQKVEFLVSFYNNEISEKSEIFDDQFSVERPDGSNFTLKIRSTKLEDSAMYFCASSEGRGAYEQYFGPGTRLTVT.

This rearrangement joins TRBV7-2 to TRBJ2-1; TRBD2 might be the D (5 bases). V lost 5 bases, J lost 4 bases, and 12 bases lay in between. Looked up from germline, CDR1 is SGHTA and CDR2 is FQGNSA. This CDR3 is built from 14 residues. The CDR3 DNA sequence: TGTGCCAGCAGCCCCCAGCGGACTTACAATGAGCAGTTCTTC. This gives the protein CASSPQRTYNEQFF.

The chain joins TRBV19 to TRBJ1-5; D not certain. The CDR3 has 14 residues. Trimming stripped 7 bases from V and 4 bases from J, with 14 bases between. Germline CDR1 LNHDA, CDR2 SQIVND (reference sequence). The CDR3 region is CASNDSPYNQPQHF. The DNA for the CDR3 is TGTGCCAGTAACGACTCTCCGTATAATCAGCCCCAGCATTTT.

This chain links TRBV4-1 with TRBJ2-3; TRBD2 aligns across 8 bases. V dropped 0 bases and J dropped 4; count of bases not matched to a gene: 6. CDR1 and CDR2 from the germline V gene are MGHRA and YSYEKL. This CDR3 has 16 amino acids. The CDR3 is CASSQDAREGPDTQYF. CDR3 bases: TGCGCCAGCAGCCAAGATGCCCGGGAGGGCCCAGATACGCAGTATTTT.

The J gene is TRBJ1-2, the V gene TRBV7-9; 9 bases are shared with TRBD1. The CDR3 has 15 residues. CDR1 SEHNR and CDR2 FQNEAQ come from the germline V gene (reference sequence). V gave up 0 bases and J gave up 4 bases; unmatched junction bases: 3. In DNA, the CDR3 is TGTGCCAGCAGCTTAGCGGGACAGGGTCCCTATGGCTACACCTTC. Its protein product is CASSLAGQGPYGYTF.

J is TRBJ1-2 and V is TRBV20-1; D is ambiguous. Germline CDR1 and CDR2: DFQATT and SNEGSKA (reference sequence). Trimming left V 6 bases short and J 8 bases short, with 10 bases between. The CDR3 extends over 10 amino acids. CDR3 in amino acids: CSAPGGGYTF. CDR3 nucleotide sequence: TGCAGTGCCCCAGGAGGGGGCTACACCTTC.

The chain carries TRBV27 and TRBJ1-2; 7 nucleotides line up with TRBD1. The J segment lost 4 bases and the V segment lost 4 bases, leaving 3 bases of the junction unmatched. The CDR3 sequence is 13 residues long. Germline V gives CDR1 MNHEY, CDR2 SMNVEV (reference sequence). The CDR3 DNA follows: TGTGCCAGCAGTTGGGACAGCAGCTATGGCTACACCTTC. It encodes CASSWDSSYGYTF.

This clone was seen once. This chain uses TRBV7-2 with TRBJ2-7; 10 bases line up with TRBD2. The CDR3 has 15 amino acids. Germline assignment: CDR1 SGHTA and CDR2 FQGNSA. J lost 2 bases, V lost 0 bases, and 1 base had no gene match. Here the CDR3 DNA reads TGTGCCAGCAGCTTAGCGCTAGCGGGAGCCTACGAGCAGTACTTC. The encoded protein is CASSLALAGAYEQYF.

The chain uses TRBV7-9 and TRBJ2-1; no clear D gene. V shed 5 bases and J shed 10 bases, with 9 bases lying between them. Germline-derived CDR1 and CDR2 are SEHNR and FQNEAQ (reference sequence). This CDR3 spans 11 amino acids. The CDR3 sequence: CASSPTIEQFF. The CDR3 DNA follows: TGTGCCAGCAGCCCTACTATCGAGCAGTTCTTC. Full variable domain (outside the CDR3, taken from reference TRBV7-9 and TRBJ2-1): DTGVSQNPRHKITKRGQNVTFRCDPISEHNRLYWYRQTLGQGPEFLTYFQNEAQLEKSRLLSDRFSAERPKGSFSTLEIQRTEQGDSAMYLCASSPTIEQFFGPGTRLTVL.

This clone was recorded once. This chain joins TRBV19 and TRBJ2-2; perhaps TRBD1 as D (5 bases). V was clipped by 6 bases and J by 6 bases, with 11 bases between them. From germline, CDR1 is LNHDA and CDR2 SQIVND (reference sequence). The CDR3 runs to 13 residues. For the CDR3, the DNA is TGTGCCAGTAGAGGGGTGAGGTCCGGGGAGCTGTTTTTT. As protein: CASRGVRSGELFF.

The chain is built from TRBV27 and TRBJ1-1; D unresolved. CDR1 is MNHEY, CDR2 SMNVEV, per germline (reference sequence). The CDR3 loop spans 11 amino acids. V dropped 6 bases and J dropped 0 bases, with 2 bases sitting between them. The CDR3 is CASRLNTEAFF. CDR3 DNA sequence: TGTGCCAGCAGGCTGAACACTGAAGCTTTCTTT.

The V call is TRBV24-1, the J call TRBJ2-3; TRBD2 aligns across 10 bases. This CDR3 region has 16 residues. Germline-derived CDR1 and CDR2 are KGHDR and SFDVKD. The trim removed 0 bases at V and 7 bases at J, leaving 6 bases unmatched. CDR3: CATSDLRAGGPYTQYF. The CDR3 bases are TGTGCCACCAGTGATTTGCGAGCGGGAGGGCCTTATACGCAGTATTTT.

The rearrangement uses TRBV30 and TRBJ2-5; no reliable D call. Per the germline V gene, CDR1 is GTSNPN and CDR2 is SVGIG (reference sequence). This CDR3 has 15 residues. Trimming left V 0 bases short and J 5 bases short, with 16 bases between. Here the CDR3 DNA reads TGTGCCTGGAGTGTAGCTGGGTCGGGCTTCGAGACCCAGTACTTC. Its protein product is CAWSVAGSGFETQYF. Combining the CDR3 with reference TRBV30 and TRBJ2-5 gives the whole variable domain SQTIHQWPATLVQPVGSPLSLECTVEGTSNPNLYWYRQAAGRGLQLLFYSVGIGQISSEVPQNLSASRPQDRQFILSSKKLLLSDSGFYLCAWSVAGSGFETQYFGPGTRLLVL.

J is TRBJ1-1 and V is TRBV29-1; D is undetermined. Trimming took 7 bases from V and 2 from J, leaving 14 bases between them. The V gene's germline CDR1 is SQVTM and CDR2 ANQGSEA. The CDR3 runs to 13 residues. The CDR3, as DNA: TGCAGCGCACGACGGGTTCAAAACACTGAAGCTTTCTTT. This sequence encodes CSARRVQNTEAFF.

V is TRBV7-9 and J is TRBJ2-2; the match to TRBD1 covers 7 bases. Germline V gives CDR1 SEHNR, CDR2 FQNEAQ (reference sequence). The CDR3 covers 15 residues. Trimming at V came to 2 bases and at J to 4 bases, leaving 4 bases not matched to a gene. The CDR3 region is CASSLQGETTGELFF. Here the CDR3 DNA reads TGTGCCAGCAGCTTACAGGGGGAAACCACCGGGGAGCTGTTTTTT.